This TCR beta chain was captured in a study of T-cell memory formation after mild COVID-19. This CDR3 contains 16 residues. Employing constant-segment primers, 5'RACE generated TCR alpha and TCR beta cDNA libraries bearing sample barcodes and UMIs. TCRdb redid the calling of the 5' RACE reads with MiXCR, one entry per CDR3 protein. The data contain hundreds of thousands of distinct CDR3 sequences, roughly 20% of them singletons. The chain couples TRBV21-1 to TRBJ2-7; TRBD1, the table's D call, lacks a check against the DNA. TRBV21-1 is assigned pseudogene status. The receptor's source is an adult woman who had mild COVID-19 (a few samples of this study predate the infection). Cell type and time point are not known. The source material was PBMCs or a T cell subset sorted from them (not recorded which). DNA for the CDR3: TGTGCCAGCAGCACCGAGAGACAGGGGCGTTCCTACGAGCAGTACTTC. It yields the protein CASSTERQGRSYEQYF.